Below, 28 T cell receptor beta chains from the same sample are listed, as sequenced in a study of radiation and T cells in renal cell carcinoma (dated by TCRdb to 2018 to 2020). Receptors were amplified or captured by the immunoSEQ multiplex PCR assay. TCRdb obtained this table from immuneACCESS and retained in-frame rearrangements with V and J assigned. These tables miss some clones; where compared with another copy, unresolved V genes account for less than half of the shortfall, and the remainder is unexplained. The sample includes approximately 45,000 clones, with approximately 80% observed a single time. Roughly a third of the sample is taken by the ten largest. Explained via the paper, the time point label denotes: baseline pretreatment blood. The treatment or condition label on this specimen signifies: 15 Gy SBRT to primary tumor, nephrectomy 4 weeks later. Source: blood, taken from a patient whose treatment included radiotherapy and nephrectomy. The receptors come from a woman in her 70s with renal cell carcinoma.

This clone was detected once. The V call is TRBV19, the J call TRBJ1-3; 7 bases agree with TRBD1. Germline lookup yields CDR1 LNHDA and CDR2 SQIVND (reference sequence). V lost 7 bases to trimming and J lost 0 bases; unmatched junction nucleotides: 3. The CDR3 runs 14 residues. The CDR3 coding sequence is TGTGCCAGTAACAGGGACAGCTCTGGAAACACCATATATTTT. This sequence encodes CASNRDSSGNTIYF.

The chain recombines TRBV4-3 with TRBJ2-1; a weak D match, TRBD2 (7 bases). Germline V CDR1 and CDR2: LGHNA, YSLEER. The CDR3 sequence is 17 residues long. Trimming pared 1 base from V and 7 bases from J, leaving 20 bases between. The CDR3 DNA reads as TGCGCCAGCAGCCAAGTTAAGTCTAGCGGAGGGGGGAATGAGCAGTTCTTC. This sequence encodes CASSQVKSSGGGNEQFF.

The V call is TRBV23-1, the J call TRBJ1-3; TRBD1 matches 7 bases. TRBV23-1 carries the ORF label, with uncertain function. This CDR3 has 17 amino acids. J gave up 3 bases and V 4 bases, and 12 bases lay outside the gene matches. CDR3 residues: CASSLYLDRNRGNTIYF. For the CDR3, the DNA is TGCGCCAGCAGTCTTTACCTGGACAGGAATCGTGGAAACACCATATATTTT.

The chain combines TRBV2 with TRBJ2-5; a possible D gene is TRBD1 (5 bases). V gave up 8 bases and J gave up 3 bases, with 10 bases separating them. This CDR3 comprises 12 residues. Germline lookup yields CDR1 SNHLY and CDR2 FYNNEI. CDR3 DNA: TGTGCCAGCGGGGCGATGGAAGAGACCCAGTACTTC. Protein sequence: CASGAMEETQYF.

The chain couples TRBV4-2 to TRBJ1-3; no reliable D call. CDR1 and CDR2 from the germline V gene are LGHNA and YNFKEQ. The CDR3 spans 15 residues. V lost 5 bases and J lost 0, with 11 bases in between. CDR3 coding DNA: TGTGCCAGCAGCGACGACGGTGACTCTGGAAACACCATATATTTT. Its translation is CASSDDGDSGNTIYF.

The chain couples TRBV7-9 to TRBJ2-4; D might be TRBD1 (6 bases). Germline values: CDR1 SEHNR, CDR2 FQNEAQ (reference sequence). The germline V and J ends were trimmed by 0 bases and 6 bases, with 9 bases remaining between them. There are 14 residues in the CDR3. The CDR3 protein is CASSLARGLNIQYF. Written as DNA, the CDR3 is TGTGCCAGCAGCTTAGCCAGGGGTTTAAACATTCAGTACTTC.

This chain uses TRBV4-3 with TRBJ2-5; 9 bases align to TRBD2. The ends lost 0 bases at V and 5 bases at J; junction bases unmatched: 10. CDR1 and CDR2 from the germline V gene are LGHNA and YSLEER. The length of the CDR3 is 17 residues. CDR3 amino acids: CASSQEAAAGGRETQYF. The DNA of the CDR3 is TGCGCCAGCAGCCAAGAAGCGGCAGCGGGAGGACGGGAGACCCAGTACTTC.

This clone was counted once. V gene TRBV4-2 combines with J gene TRBJ2-5; TRBD1 or TRBD2 may be the D gene (5 bases each). CDR3 size: 13 residues. The V end was cut by 3 bases, the J end by 10 bases, with 15 bases between. Germline V gives CDR1 LGHNA, CDR2 YNFKEQ. As DNA, the CDR3 is TGTGCCAGCAGCCAGGACGGGGCCCGGGACCAGTACTTC. Translated: CASSQDGARDQYF.

The genes are TRBV5-6 and TRBJ1-5, with TRBD1 identical over 9 bases. Per the germline V gene, CDR1 is SGHDT and CDR2 is YYEEEE. This CDR3 comprises 15 residues. The V and J ends lost 3 bases and 4 bases, in that order; junction bases with no gene match: 5. The DNA for the CDR3 is TGTGCCAGCAGCTGGGGACAGGGTGTTAATCAGCCCCAGCATTTT. Residues: CASSWGQGVNQPQHF. Together with reference TRBV5-6 and TRBJ1-5, the CDR3 gives the full variable domain: DAGVTQSPTHLIKTRGQQVTLRCSPKSGHDTVSWYQQALGQGPQFIFQYYEEEERQRGNFPDRFSGHQFPNYSSELNVNALLLGDSALYLCASSWGQGVNQPQHFGDGTRLSIL.

CDR3 coding DNA: TGTGCCAGCAGCCCCCAGGGGGGGCGGGGGGGCGCCGGGGCCAACGTCCTGACTTTC. Its translation is CASSPQGGRGGAGANVLTF. The V gene is TRBV7-9, the J gene TRBJ2-6; 9 positions match TRBD2. V shed 5 bases and J 4 bases; nucleotides not matched to a gene: 15. The V gene's germline CDR1 is SEHNR and CDR2 FQNEAQ (reference sequence). The CDR3 is made up of 19 amino acids.

The chain combines TRBV6-4 with TRBJ2-3; no reliable D call. The CDR3 is 15 residues long. V dropped 2 bases and J dropped 0 bases, with 9 bases sitting between them. CDR1 MRHNA and CDR2 SNTAGT come from the germline V gene. The DNA of the CDR3 is TGTGCCAGCAGTGACACGCCGACTAGCACAGATACGCAGTATTTT. Protein sequence: CASSDTPTSTDTQYF.

The rearrangement links TRBV6-5 to TRBJ1-3; D not certain. Germline V gives CDR1 MNHEY, CDR2 SVGAGI. V lost 0 bases and J 0 bases, leaving 6 bases between the germline ends. CDR3 length equals 15 residues. CDR3 DNA sequence: TGTGCCAGCAGTTACTCATCCCCCTCTGGAAACACCATATATTTT. Translating gives CASSYSSPSGNTIYF.

The sample holds one count of this clone. This chain uses TRBV9 with TRBJ2-5; a possible D gene is TRBD2 (5 bases). The CDR3 covers 14 residues. Per germline, CDR1 SGDLS and CDR2 YYNGEE. Trimming shortened V by 0 bases and J by 2 bases, and 8 bases separated the two germline ends. The DNA for the CDR3 is TGTGCCAGCAGCGTAGGCGGAGGACAAGAGACCCAGTACTTC. Protein product: CASSVGGGQETQYF.

The DNA of the CDR3 is TGTGCCACCAGCAGAGATCCGGCCGGGGAGCTGTTTTTT. Its translation is CATSRDPAGELFF. The chain joins TRBV15 to TRBJ2-2; D gene unclear. V lost 0 bases, J lost 6 bases, and 5 bases lay in between. This CDR3 has 13 amino acids. Germline loops: CDR1 LNHNV, CDR2 YYDKDF (reference sequence).

V usage is TRBV6-6 and J usage is TRBJ1-4; D might be TRBD1 (6 bases). The germline gives CDR1 MNHNY, CDR2 SVGAGI (reference sequence). The CDR3 is 14 residues long. V lost 6 bases and J lost 7, with 15 bases in between. This CDR3 reads CASSPRPGAEKLFF. In DNA form, the CDR3 reads TGTGCCAGCAGCCCCCGGCCGGGGGCTGAAAAACTGTTTTTT.

The chain couples TRBV5-1 to TRBJ2-1; tentative D call: TRBD2 (6 bases). The CDR3 contains 16 residues. Trimming removed 0 bases from V and 4 bases from J, with 14 bases in between. CDR1 is SGHRS and CDR2 is YFSETQ in the germline V gene. CDR3 DNA sequence: TGCGCCAGCAGCTTGGAGGGGACTTCAAATTACAATGAGCAGTTCTTC. Translated, it gives CASSLEGTSNYNEQFF.

This clone occurred once. V and J are TRBV14 and TRBJ1-1, with unresolved D. Germline V CDR1 and CDR2: SGHDN, FVKESK. The CDR3 is 13 residues long. V lost 4 bases to trimming and J lost 4 bases, with 10 bases between them. CDR3 in amino acids: CASSRTYGTEAFF. CDR3 in DNA: TGTGCCAGCAGCCGAACATACGGCACTGAAGCTTTCTTT.

This clone appeared a single time. This sequence joins TRBV5-4 and TRBJ2-2; D tentatively reads TRBD1 or TRBD2 (6 bases each). This CDR3 region has 16 residues. Germline loops: CDR1 SGHNT, CDR2 YYREEE (reference sequence). The V gene lost 0 bases and the J gene lost 4 bases, with 13 bases spanning the gap. The CDR3 protein is CASSLVQGGSTGELFF. CDR3 DNA sequence: TGTGCCAGCAGCTTGGTACAGGGAGGCAGCACCGGGGAGCTGTTTTTT.

In its sample, this clone was seen once. This chain links TRBV9 with TRBJ2-2, with a possible D match to TRBD1 (8 bases). Per germline, CDR1 SGDLS and CDR2 YYNGEE. The CDR3 sequence is 15 residues long. Between the trimmed V and J ends, which lost 6 bases and 5 bases, there was a span of 17 bases. The CDR3 DNA follows: TGTGCCAGCATTCTAGCACAGGGGGGGACCGGGGAGCTGTTTTTT. Its translation: CASILAQGGTGELFF.

This clone was recorded a few times. The CDR3 DNA follows: TGTGCCAGCTCACCAATGGGACCCGACAATCAGCCCCAGCATTTT. The encoded protein is CASSPMGPDNQPQHF. V usage is TRBV18 and J usage is TRBJ1-5; TRBD1 is a possible D gene (5 bases). This CDR3 spans 15 amino acids. The V gene lost 2 bases and the J gene lost 3 bases, with 11 bases spanning the gap. Looked up from germline, CDR1 is KGHSH and CDR2 is LQKENI.

This chain uses TRBV19 with TRBJ2-7; D call uncertain. Germline assignment: CDR1 LNHDA and CDR2 SQIVND (reference sequence). V was cut by 3 bases and J by 0 bases, with 18 bases left in between. The CDR3 spans 17 residues. The CDR3 region is CASSIAWTETSSYEQYF. In DNA, the CDR3 is TGTGCCAGTAGTATCGCGTGGACCGAAACGAGCTCCTACGAGCAGTACTTC.

The V call is TRBV13, the J call TRBJ2-1; TRBD2 agrees at 9 bases. The germline CDR1 and CDR2 sequences are PRHDT and FYEKMQ (reference sequence). Trimming cost V 1 base and J 0 bases; bases outside gene matches: 7. The CDR3 spans 18 residues. The CDR3 region is CASSLEGGSGSSYNEQFF. CDR3 bases: TGTGCCAGCAGCTTAGAGGGTGGTAGCGGGAGCTCCTACAATGAGCAGTTCTTC.

The CDR3 sequence is CASSGEPIPPLHF. For the CDR3, the DNA is TGTGCCAGCAGTGGGGAACCGATACCACCCCTCCACTTT. This chain uses TRBV2 with TRBJ1-6; unclear D gene. V was pared by 4 bases and J by 11 bases, with 12 bases between. The CDR3 is made up of 13 amino acids. Germline loops: CDR1 SNHLY, CDR2 FYNNEI.

The J gene is TRBJ2-5, the V gene TRBV5-1; TRBD1 aligns across 8 bases. Germline V CDR1 and CDR2: SGHRS, YFSETQ. V trimming: 1 base; J trimming: 1 base; junction bases outside the gene matches: 0. This CDR3 is 14 amino acids long. The CDR3 region has the DNA TGCGCCAGCAGCTTGACAGGGGGCCAAGAGACCCAGTACTTC. As protein: CASSLTGGQETQYF.

The V and J genes are TRBV9 and TRBJ1-3; tentatively, D is TRBD1 (6 bases). Trimming shortened V by 3 bases and J by 0 bases, and 13 bases separated the two germline ends. The CDR3 covers 16 residues. Germline loops: CDR1 SGDLS, CDR2 YYNGEE. The CDR3 reads CASSAEGHHSGNTIYF. The CDR3 DNA sequence: TGTGCCAGCAGCGCGGAGGGACACCACTCTGGAAACACCATATATTTT. Supplemented by reference TRBV9 and TRBJ1-3, the full variable domain reads DSGVTQTPKHLITATGQRVTLRCSPRSGDLSVYWYQQSLDQGLQFLIQYYNGEERAKGNILERFSAQQFPDLHSELNLSSLELGDSALYFCASSAEGHHSGNTIYFGEGSWLTVV.

The V gene is TRBV7-9, the J gene TRBJ2-1; the D gene is possibly TRBD2 (6 bases). Trimming removed 3 bases from V and 8 bases from J, with 20 bases in between. This CDR3 spans 16 amino acids. In germline, CDR1 is SEHNR, CDR2 FQNEAQ (reference sequence). CDR3 bases: TGTGCCAGCAGCTTTGCTCTAGCGCCTGAATATGATGAGCAGTTCTTC. Translated, it gives CASSFALAPEYDEQFF.

The CDR3 is CASSSFQDSYEQYF. The DNA for the CDR3 is TGTGCCAGTAGTAGTTTCCAGGACTCCTACGAGCAGTACTTC. The chain employs TRBV19 and TRBJ2-7; no firm D call. This CDR3 region has 14 residues. Germline CDR1 and CDR2: LNHDA and SQIVND (reference sequence). Trimming removed 4 bases at V and 0 bases at J, with 10 bases between.

By share, this clone counts as medium-sized. CDR3 protein: CASSTGQGQYEQYF. The CDR3 DNA reads as TGTGCCAGCAGTACGGGACAGGGCCAATACGAGCAGTACTTC. The V call is TRBV27, the J call TRBJ2-7; TRBD1 matches 9 bases. The CDR3 sequence is 14 residues long. V lost 5 bases and J lost 4; bases outside the gene matches: 6. Germline assignment: CDR1 MNHEY and CDR2 SMNVEV (reference sequence).